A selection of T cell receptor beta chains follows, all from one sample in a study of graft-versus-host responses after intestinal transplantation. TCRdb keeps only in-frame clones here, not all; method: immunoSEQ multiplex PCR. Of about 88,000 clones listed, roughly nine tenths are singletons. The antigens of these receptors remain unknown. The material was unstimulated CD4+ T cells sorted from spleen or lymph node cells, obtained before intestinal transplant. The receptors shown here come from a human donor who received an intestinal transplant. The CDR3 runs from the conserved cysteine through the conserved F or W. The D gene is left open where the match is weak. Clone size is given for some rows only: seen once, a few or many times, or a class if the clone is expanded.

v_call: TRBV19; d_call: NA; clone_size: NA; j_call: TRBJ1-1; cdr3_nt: TGTGCCAGTAGGGCGGGACCCCGGAACACTGAAGCTTTCTTT; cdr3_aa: CASRAGPRNTEAFF
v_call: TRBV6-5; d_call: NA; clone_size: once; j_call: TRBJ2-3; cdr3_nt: TGTGCCAGCAGGCGACTCCGCACAGATACGCAGTATTTT; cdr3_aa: CASRRLRTDTQYF
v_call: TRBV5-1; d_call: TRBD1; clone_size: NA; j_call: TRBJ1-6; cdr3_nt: TGCGCCAGCAGCGACAGGGGCTCCCGGGATTCACCCCTCCACTTT; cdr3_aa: CASSDRGSRDSPLHF
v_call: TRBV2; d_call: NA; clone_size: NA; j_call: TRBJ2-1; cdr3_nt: TGTGCCAGCCGTGGGGTTAGGGGGTCCTACAATGAGCAGTTCTTC; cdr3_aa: CASRGVRGSYNEQFF
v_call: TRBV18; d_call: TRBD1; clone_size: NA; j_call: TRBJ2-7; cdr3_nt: TGTGCCAGCTCGCCCGGGACAGGGGGCTACGAGCAGTACTTC; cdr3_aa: CASSPGTGGYEQYF
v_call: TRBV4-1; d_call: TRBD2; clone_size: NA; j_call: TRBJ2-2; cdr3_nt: TGCGCCAGCAGCCGAGGACTAGCGGGCGTTAACACCGGGGAGCTGTTTTTT; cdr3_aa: CASSRGLAGVNTGELFF
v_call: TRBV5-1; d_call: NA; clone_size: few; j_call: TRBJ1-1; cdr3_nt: TGCGCCAGCAGCTTGGTTTGGTTGCGGACTGAAGCTTTCTTT; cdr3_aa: CASSLVWLRTEAFF
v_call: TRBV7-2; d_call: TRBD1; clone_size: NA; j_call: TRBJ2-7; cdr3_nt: TGTGCCAGCAGCTTACTTGGGACAGGCTACGAGCAGTACTTC; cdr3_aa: CASSLLGTGYEQYF
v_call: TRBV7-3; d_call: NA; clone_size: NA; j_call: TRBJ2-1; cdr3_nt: TGTGCCAGCAGCTTAACCCCCTCCGGGGACAATGAGCAGTTCTTC; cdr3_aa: CASSLTPSGDNEQFF
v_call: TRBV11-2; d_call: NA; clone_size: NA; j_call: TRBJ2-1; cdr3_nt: TGTGCCAGCAGGAAGGACAGCTACAATGAGCAGTTCTTC; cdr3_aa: CASRKDSYNEQFF
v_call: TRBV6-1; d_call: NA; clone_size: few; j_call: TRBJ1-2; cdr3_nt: TGTGCCAGCAGTGGGACAAACGCTAACTATGGCTACACCTTC; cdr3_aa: CASSGTNANYGYTF
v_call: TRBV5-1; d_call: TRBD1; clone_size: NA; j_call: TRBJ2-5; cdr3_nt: TGCGCCAGCAGCTTGGACAGGGGGGATGCGGCCCAGTACTTC; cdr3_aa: CASSLDRGDAAQYF
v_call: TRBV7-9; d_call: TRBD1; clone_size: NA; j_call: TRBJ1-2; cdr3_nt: TGTGCCAGCAGCCGGACAGGGACTAACTATGGCTACACCTTC; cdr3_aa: CASSRTGTNYGYTF
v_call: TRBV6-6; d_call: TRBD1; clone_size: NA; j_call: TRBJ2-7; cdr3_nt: TGTGCCAGCAGTTACCCGGGACAGGGGATCTACGAGCAGTACTTC; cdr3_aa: CASSYPGQGIYEQYF
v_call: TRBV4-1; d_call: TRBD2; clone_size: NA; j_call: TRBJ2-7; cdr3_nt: TGCGCCAGCAGCCCATCCGGGACTAGCGGGGGGGCTAAGGGCGAGCAGTACTTC; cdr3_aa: CASSPSGTSGGAKGEQYF
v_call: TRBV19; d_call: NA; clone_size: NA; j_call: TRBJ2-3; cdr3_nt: TGTGCCAGTACCGAATCGAAACAGGGACGAGTAGATACGCAGTATTTT; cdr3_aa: CASTESKQGRVDTQYF
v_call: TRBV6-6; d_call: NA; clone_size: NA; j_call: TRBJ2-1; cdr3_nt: TGTGCCAGCAGTTATTCGGTTTATGTCAATGAGCAGTTCTTC; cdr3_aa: CASSYSVYVNEQFF
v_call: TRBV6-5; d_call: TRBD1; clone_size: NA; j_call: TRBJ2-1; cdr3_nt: TGTGCCAGCAGTTACGGGACAGGGTCTCAGTTCTTC; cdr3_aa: CASSYGTGSQFF
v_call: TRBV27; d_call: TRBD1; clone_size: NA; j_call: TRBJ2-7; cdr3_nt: TGTGCCAGCAGTTTAGAGACAGGGGGTTACGAGCAGTACTTC; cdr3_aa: CASSLETGGYEQYF
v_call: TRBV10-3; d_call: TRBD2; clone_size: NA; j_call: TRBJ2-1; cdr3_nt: TGTGCCATCAGTGAAGATAGCGGGGGGGTCGGTGAGCAGTTCTTC; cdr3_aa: CAISEDSGGVGEQFF
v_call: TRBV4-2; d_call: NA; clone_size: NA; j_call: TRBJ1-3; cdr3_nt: TGTGCCAGCAGCCAAGTTGGGAGCTCTGGAAACACCATATATTTT; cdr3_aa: CASSQVGSSGNTIYF
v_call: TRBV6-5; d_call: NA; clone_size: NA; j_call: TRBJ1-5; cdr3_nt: TGTGCCAGCAGTTACTCAGGGGGGGCCCATCAGCCCCAGCATTTT; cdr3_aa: CASSYSGGAHQPQHF
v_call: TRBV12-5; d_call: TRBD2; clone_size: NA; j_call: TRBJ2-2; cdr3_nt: TGTGCTAGTGGGATAAGACTAGCGGTGTTCACCGGGGAGCTGTTTTTT; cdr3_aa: CASGIRLAVFTGELFF
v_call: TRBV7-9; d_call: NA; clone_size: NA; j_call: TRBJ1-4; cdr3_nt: TGTGCCAGCAGCTCCCGAAGGGGCTTTGGGGAACTGTTTTTT; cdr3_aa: CASSSRRGFGELFF
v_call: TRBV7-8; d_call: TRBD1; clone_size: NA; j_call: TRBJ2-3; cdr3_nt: TGTGCCAGCAGCTCCAGAGCCGGGACAGGGGGCACAGATACGCAGTATTTT; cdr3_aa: CASSSRAGTGGTDTQYF
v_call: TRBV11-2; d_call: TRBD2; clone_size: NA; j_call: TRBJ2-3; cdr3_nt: TGTGCCAGCAACCCACTGCCGGGGGGGCCTGTAGATACGCAGTATTTT; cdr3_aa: CASNPLPGGPVDTQYF
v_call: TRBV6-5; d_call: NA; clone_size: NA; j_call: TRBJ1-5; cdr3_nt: TGTGCCAGCAGTTACGGGTCAGGCCATAATCAGCCCCAGCATTTT; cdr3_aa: CASSYGSGHNQPQHF
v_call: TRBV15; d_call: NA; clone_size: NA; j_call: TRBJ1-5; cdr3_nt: TGTGCCACCAGCAGAGGAGATCAGCCCCAGCATTTT; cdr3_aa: CATSRGDQPQHF
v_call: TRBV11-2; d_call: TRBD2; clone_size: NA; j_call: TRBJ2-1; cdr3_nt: TGTGCCAGCAGCCCCCCACCGACTAGCGGCAATTACAATGAGCAGTTCTTC; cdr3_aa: CASSPPPTSGNYNEQFF
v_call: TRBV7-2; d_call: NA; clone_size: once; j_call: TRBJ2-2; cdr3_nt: TGTGCCAGCAGCCAAGGGGGCACCGGGGAGCTGTTTTTT; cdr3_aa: CASSQGGTGELFF
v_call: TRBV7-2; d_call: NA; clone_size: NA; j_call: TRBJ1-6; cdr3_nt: TGTGCCAGCAGCTTACAGGGTGGTTCACCCCTCCACTTT; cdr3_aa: CASSLQGGSPLHF
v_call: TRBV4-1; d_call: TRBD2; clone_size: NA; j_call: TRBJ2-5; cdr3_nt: TGCGCCAGCAGCCCCCGGACTAGCGGGGGGGCCCGGGAGACCCAGTACTTC; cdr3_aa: CASSPRTSGGARETQYF
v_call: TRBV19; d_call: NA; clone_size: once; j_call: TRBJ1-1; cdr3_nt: TGTGCCAGTAGTATAGCCGGCAGGGTAGGAACTGAAGCTTTCTTT; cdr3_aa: CASSIAGRVGTEAFF
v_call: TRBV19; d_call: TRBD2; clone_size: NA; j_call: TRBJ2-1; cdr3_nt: TGTGCCAGTAGGATGGCGGGGGGGCCCGGGGACAATGAGCAGTTCTTC; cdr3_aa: CASRMAGGPGDNEQFF
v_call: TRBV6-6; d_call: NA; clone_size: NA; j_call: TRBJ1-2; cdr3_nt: TGTGCCAGCAGTTACCCCCATGTACAGCAGAATGGCTACACCTTC; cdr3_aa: CASSYPHVQQNGYTF
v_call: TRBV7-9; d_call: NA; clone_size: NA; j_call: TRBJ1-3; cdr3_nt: TGTGCCAGCACCCATTCACAGGGTTCTGGAAACACCATATATTTT; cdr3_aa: CASTHSQGSGNTIYF
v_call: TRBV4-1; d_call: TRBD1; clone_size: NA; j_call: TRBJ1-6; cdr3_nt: TGCGCCAGCAGCCAGTCCGGGACAGGGGGATCACCCCTCCACTTT; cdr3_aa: CASSQSGTGGSPLHF
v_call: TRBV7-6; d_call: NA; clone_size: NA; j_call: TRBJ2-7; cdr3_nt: TGTGCCAGCAGCTTAAGGGGGGGCACCTACGAGCAGTACTTC; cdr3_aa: CASSLRGGTYEQYF
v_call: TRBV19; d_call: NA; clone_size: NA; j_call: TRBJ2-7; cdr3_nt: TGTGCCAGCTCCGAGGGGGTTAGCTCCTACGAGCAGTACTTC; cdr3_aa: CASSEGVSSYEQYF
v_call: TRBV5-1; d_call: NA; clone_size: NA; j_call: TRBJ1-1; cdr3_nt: TGCGCCAGCAGCTTCTCCGGGGGATTGAACACTGAAGCTTTCTTT; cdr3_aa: CASSFSGGLNTEAFF
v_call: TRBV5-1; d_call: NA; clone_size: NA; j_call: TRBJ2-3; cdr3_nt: TGCGCCAGCAGCTTGGGATGGACAGACCCCACAGATACGCAGTATTTT; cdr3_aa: CASSLGWTDPTDTQYF
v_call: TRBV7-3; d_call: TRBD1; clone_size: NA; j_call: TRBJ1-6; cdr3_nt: TGTGCCAGCAGCCTCACCCCGGGACAGGGGGCTCTGTCCCTCCACTTT; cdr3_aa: CASSLTPGQGALSLHF
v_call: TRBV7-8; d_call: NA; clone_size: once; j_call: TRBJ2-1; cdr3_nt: TGTGCCAGCAGCTTAGGACTAGTTAATGAGCAGTTCTTC; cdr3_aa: CASSLGLVNEQFF
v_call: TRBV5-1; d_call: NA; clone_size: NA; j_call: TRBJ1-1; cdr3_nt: TGCGCCAGCAGTTCCGTTGGTGGGGCGGACACTGAAGCTTTCTTT; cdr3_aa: CASSSVGGADTEAFF
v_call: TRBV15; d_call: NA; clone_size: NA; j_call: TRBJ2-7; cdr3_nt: TGTGCCACCAGCAGAGACAGGGGACCCTACGAGCAGTACTTC; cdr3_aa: CATSRDRGPYEQYF
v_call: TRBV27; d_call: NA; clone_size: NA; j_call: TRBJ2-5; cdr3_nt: TGTGCCAGCAGTTTCTCGGCGGGGCGTCAAGAGACCCAGTACTTC; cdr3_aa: CASSFSAGRQETQYF
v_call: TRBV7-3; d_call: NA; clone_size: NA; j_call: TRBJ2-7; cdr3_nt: TGTGCCAGCAGCCTCGATTCGGGCGAGCAGTACTTC; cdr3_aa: CASSLDSGEQYF
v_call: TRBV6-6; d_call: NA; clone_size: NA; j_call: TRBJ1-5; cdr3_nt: TGTGCCAGCAGTTACTGGGAGGTCAATCAGCCCCAGCATTTT; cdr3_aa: CASSYWEVNQPQHF
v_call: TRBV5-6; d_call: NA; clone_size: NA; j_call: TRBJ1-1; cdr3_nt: TGTGCCAGCAGCCCGGACAGTCGGAACACTGAAGCTTTCTTT; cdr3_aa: CASSPDSRNTEAFF
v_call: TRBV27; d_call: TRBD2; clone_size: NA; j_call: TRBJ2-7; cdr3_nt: TGTGCCAGCAGTGCCCGGAATAGCGGGGGCCTATACGAGCAGTACTTC; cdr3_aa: CASSARNSGGLYEQYF
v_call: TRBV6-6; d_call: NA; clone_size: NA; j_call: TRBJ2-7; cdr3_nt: TGTGCCACCCAACGGGGAGGCTACGAGCAGTACTTC; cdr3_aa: CATQRGGYEQYF